There are many counts of the clone carrying this TCR beta chain. Sequenced patients had shown CD8+CD57+ cell expansion by flow cytometry. The blood sampling took place in patients who had so far received no therapy. This sample was included in a study of CD8+CD57+ T cells in acquired aplastic anemia. Overall study context: Sorted CD4+ and CD8+ cell DNA averaged roughly 3.2 ug.

Profiling that covered TCR beta VDJ and CDR3 relied on genomic DNA as its template. One entry per CDR3 protein, called by TCRdb with MiXCR from the reads. This sample carries hundreds of thousands of distinct CDR3 sequences, around a third of them seen once, and the ten largest clones take less than 0.85%. Trimming removed 11 bases from V and 1 base from J, with 16 bases in between. The CDR3 spans 14 residues. Germline CDR1 reads LNHDA; CDR2 reads SQIVND (reference sequence). This rearrangement joins TRBV19 to TRBJ2-3, with D possibly being TRBD1 or TRBD2 (5 bases each). The TCR comes from a human donor with aplastic anemia. The specimen was sorted CD4+, CD8+, or CD8+CD57+ T cells (not recorded which) from PBMCs. The CDR3 spells CAGGWGVGTDTQYF. The CDR3 nucleotides are TGTGCCGGGGGTTGGGGAGTGGGCACAGATACGCAGTATTTT.